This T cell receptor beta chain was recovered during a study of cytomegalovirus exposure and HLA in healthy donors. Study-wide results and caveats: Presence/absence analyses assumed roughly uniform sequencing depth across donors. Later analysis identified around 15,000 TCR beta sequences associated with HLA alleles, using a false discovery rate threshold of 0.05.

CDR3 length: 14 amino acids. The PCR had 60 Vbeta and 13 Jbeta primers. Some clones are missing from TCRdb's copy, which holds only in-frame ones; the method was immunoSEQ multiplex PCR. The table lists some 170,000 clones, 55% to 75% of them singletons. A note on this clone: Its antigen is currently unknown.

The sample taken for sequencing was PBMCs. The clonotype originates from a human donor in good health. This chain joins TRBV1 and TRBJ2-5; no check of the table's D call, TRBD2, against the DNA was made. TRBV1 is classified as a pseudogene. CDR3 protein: CTSTTRTSQETQYF. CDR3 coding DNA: TGCACCAGCACCACTCGAACTAGCCAGGAGACCCAGTACTTC.